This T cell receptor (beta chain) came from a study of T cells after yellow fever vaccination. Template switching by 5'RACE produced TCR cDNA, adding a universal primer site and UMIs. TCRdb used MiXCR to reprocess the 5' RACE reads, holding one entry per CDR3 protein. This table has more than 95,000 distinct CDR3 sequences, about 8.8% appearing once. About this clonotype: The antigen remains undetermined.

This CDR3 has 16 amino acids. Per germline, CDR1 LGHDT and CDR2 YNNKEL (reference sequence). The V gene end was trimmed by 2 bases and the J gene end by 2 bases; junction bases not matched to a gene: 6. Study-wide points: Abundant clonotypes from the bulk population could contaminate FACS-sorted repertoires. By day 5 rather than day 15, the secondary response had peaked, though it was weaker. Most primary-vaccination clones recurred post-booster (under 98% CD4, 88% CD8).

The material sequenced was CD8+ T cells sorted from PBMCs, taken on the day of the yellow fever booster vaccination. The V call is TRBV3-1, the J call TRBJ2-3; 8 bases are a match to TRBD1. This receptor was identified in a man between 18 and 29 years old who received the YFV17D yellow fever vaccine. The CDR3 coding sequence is TGTGCCAGCAGCCAAACAGGGGGGCCATCCACAGATACGCAGTATTTT. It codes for CASSQTGGPSTDTQYF.